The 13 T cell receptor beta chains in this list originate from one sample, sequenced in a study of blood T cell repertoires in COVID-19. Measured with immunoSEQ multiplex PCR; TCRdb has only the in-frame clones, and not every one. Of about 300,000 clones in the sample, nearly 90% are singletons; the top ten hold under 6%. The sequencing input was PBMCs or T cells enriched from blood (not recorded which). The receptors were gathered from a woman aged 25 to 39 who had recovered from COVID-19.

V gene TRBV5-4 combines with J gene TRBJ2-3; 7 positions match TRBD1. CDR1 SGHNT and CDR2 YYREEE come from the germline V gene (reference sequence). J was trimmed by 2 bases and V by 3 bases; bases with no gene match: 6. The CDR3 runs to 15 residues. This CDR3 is CASSSDRSNTDTQYF. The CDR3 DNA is TGTGCCAGCAGCTCGGACAGGTCGAACACAGATACGCAGTATTTT.

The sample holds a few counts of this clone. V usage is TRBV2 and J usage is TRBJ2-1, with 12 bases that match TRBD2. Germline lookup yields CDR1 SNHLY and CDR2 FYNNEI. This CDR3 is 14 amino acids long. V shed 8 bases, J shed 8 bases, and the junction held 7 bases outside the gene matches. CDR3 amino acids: CASWASGGGDEQFF. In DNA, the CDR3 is TGTGCCAGCTGGGCTAGCGGGGGGGGCGATGAGCAGTTCTTC.

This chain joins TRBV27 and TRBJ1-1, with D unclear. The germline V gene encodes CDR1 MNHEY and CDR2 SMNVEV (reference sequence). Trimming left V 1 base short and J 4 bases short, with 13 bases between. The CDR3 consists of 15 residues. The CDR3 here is CASSLYREVITEAFF. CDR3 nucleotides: TGTGCCAGCAGTTTATATCGTGAGGTAATCACTGAAGCTTTCTTT.

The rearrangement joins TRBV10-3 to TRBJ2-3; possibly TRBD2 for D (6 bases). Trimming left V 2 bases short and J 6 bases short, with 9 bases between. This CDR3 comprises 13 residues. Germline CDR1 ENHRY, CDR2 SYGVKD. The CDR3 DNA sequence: TGTGCCATCAGTGAGGGGGAGGCGGATACGCAGTATTTT. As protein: CAISEGEADTQYF.

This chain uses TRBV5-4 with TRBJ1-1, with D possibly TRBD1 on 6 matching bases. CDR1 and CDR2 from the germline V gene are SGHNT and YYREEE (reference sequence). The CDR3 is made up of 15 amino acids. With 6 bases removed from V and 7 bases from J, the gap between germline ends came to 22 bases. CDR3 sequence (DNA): TGTGCCAGCACCCGGGGCGGGGGGGCGATGGGTGAAGCTTTCTTT. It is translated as CASTRGGGAMGEAFF.

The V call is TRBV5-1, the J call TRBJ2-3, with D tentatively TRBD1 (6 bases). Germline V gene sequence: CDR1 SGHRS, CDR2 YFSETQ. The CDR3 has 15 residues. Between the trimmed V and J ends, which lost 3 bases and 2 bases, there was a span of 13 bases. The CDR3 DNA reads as TGCGCCAGCAGCTACAGGGCAGGGGCCACAGATACGCAGTATTTT. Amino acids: CASSYRAGATDTQYF.

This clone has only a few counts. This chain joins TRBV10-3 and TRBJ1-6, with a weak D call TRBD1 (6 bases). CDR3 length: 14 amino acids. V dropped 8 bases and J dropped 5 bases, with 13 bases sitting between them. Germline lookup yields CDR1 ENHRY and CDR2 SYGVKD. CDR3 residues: CAISRTENNSPLHF. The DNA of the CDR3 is TGTGCCATCTCTCGGACAGAGAATAATTCACCCCTCCACTTT.

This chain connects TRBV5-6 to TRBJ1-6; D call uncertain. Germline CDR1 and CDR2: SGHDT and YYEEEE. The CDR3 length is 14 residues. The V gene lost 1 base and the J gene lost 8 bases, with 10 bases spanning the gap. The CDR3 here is CASSLQVSYSPLHF. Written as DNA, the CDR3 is TGTGCCAGCAGCTTGCAGGTTTCCTATTCACCCCTCCACTTT.

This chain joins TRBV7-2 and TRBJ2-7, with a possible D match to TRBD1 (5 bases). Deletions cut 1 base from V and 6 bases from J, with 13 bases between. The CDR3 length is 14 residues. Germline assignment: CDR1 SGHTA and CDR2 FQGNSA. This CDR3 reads CASSLDWGISEQYF. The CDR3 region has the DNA TGTGCCAGCAGCTTAGATTGGGGCATCTCCGAGCAGTACTTC.

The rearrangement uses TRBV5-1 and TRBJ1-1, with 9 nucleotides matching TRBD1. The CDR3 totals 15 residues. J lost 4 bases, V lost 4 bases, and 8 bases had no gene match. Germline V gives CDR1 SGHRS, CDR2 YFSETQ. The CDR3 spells CASSLPPTGGTEAFF. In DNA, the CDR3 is TGCGCCAGCAGCCTCCCCCCGACAGGGGGCACTGAAGCTTTCTTT.

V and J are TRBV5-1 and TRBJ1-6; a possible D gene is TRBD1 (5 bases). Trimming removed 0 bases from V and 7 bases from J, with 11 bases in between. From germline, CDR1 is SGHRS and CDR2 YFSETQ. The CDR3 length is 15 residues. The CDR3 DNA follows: TGCGCCAGCAGCTTGGACCGGGGGACGAATTCACCCCTCCACTTT. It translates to CASSLDRGTNSPLHF.

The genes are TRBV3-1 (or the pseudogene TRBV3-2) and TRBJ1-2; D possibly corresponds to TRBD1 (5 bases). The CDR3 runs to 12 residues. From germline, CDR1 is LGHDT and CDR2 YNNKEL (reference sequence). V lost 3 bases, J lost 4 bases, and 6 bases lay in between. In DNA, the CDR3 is TGTGCCAGCAGCCAGGGGCCCTATGGCTACACCTTC. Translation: CASSQGPYGYTF.

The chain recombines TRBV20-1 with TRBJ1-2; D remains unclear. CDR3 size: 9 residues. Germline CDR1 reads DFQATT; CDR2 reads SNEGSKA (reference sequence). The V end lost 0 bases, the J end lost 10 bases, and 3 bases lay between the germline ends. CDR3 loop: CSARDIYTF. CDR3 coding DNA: TGCAGTGCTAGAGATATCTACACCTTC.